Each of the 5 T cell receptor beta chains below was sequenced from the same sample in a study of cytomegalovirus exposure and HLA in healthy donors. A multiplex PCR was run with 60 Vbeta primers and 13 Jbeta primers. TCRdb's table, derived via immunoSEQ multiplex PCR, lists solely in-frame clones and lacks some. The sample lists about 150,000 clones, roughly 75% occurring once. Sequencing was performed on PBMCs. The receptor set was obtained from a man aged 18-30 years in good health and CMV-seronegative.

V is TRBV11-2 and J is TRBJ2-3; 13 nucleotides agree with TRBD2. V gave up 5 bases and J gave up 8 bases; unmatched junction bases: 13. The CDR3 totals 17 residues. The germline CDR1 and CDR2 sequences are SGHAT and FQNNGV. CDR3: CASSPQLAGGPFPTQYF. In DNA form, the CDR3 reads TGTGCCAGCAGCCCGCAACTAGCGGGAGGGCCTTTTCCTACGCAGTATTTT.

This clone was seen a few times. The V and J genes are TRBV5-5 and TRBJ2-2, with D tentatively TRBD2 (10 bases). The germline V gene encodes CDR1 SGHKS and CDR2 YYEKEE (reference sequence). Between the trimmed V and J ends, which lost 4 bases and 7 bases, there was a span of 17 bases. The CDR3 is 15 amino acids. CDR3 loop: CASSQLAGQGGELFF. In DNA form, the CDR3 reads TGTGCCAGCAGCCAACTAGCGGGACAGGGCGGGGAGCTGTTTTTT. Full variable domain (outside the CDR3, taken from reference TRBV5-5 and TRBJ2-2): DAGVTQSPTHLIKTRGQQVTLRCSPISGHKSVSWYQQVLGQGPQFIFQYYEKEERGRGNFPDRFSARQFPNYSSELNVNALLLGDSALYLCASSQLAGQGGELFFGEGSRLTVL.

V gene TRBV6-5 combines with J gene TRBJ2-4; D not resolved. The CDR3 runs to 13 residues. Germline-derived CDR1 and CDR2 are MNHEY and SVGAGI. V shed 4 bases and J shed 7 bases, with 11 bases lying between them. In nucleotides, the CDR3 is TGTGCCAGCAGTTTACCTCCCAGGAACATTCAGTACTTC. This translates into CASSLPPRNIQYF.

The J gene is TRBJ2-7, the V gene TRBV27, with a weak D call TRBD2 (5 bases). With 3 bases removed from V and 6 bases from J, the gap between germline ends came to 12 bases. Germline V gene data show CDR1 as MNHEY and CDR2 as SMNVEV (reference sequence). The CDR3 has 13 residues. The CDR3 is CASSLSLGGEQYF. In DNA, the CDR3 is TGTGCCAGCAGTTTGAGTCTAGGAGGCGAGCAGTACTTC.

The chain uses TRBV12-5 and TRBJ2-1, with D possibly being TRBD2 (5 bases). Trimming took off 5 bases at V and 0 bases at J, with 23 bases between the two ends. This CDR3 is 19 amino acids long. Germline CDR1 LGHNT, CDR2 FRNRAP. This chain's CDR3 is CASGPTTGGVISSYNEQFF. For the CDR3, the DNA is TGTGCTAGTGGTCCTACCACCGGAGGCGTAATAAGCTCCTACAATGAGCAGTTCTTC.